What follows is one T cell receptor (beta chain) and its context. Trimming cost V 7 bases and J 3 bases; bases outside gene matches: 14. The CDR3 loop spans 17 amino acids. The sample belongs to a study of CD8 T cells in Susac syndrome. Purification of the CD8+ and CD4+ T cells relied on negative isolation, and TEMRA cells underwent FACS enrichment. It was with random hexamers that roughly 0.45 to 1 ug RNA was reverse transcribed. TCRdb ran MiXCR on the immunoSEQ multiplex PCR reads and lists one entry per CDR3 protein. The sample holds more than 200,000 distinct CDR3 sequences, roughly 93% seen once.

The receptor's source is a human donor with Susac syndrome. The source material was CD4+ T cells from PBMCs. The chain combines TRBV12-3 or TRBV12-4 with TRBJ2-7; TRBD1 matches at 11 bases. The CDR3 nucleotides are TGTGCCAGCACCCTGAAACTACCGGGACAGGGGGTCTACGAGCAGTACTTC. This codes for CASTLKLPGQGVYEQYF.